The 25 T cell receptor beta chains reported below all come from one sample, sequenced in a study of T-cell reconstitution after alpha-beta-depleted transplantation in children. Construction of the TCRbeta library involved unique molecular identifiers. MiXCR, applied by TCRdb to the PCR reads, yields one record per CDR3 protein. The table lists a few hundred thousand distinct CDR3 sequences, 9.5% to 13% of them singletons. Specimen: PBMCs, collected before TCRalphabeta/CD19-depleted stem cell transplant. These receptors were taken from a boy in the first two years of life with acute myeloid leukemia, due to receive a stem cell transplant.

This clonotype occurred many times. The DNA for the CDR3 is TGCAGCGCACTAGCGCCAAGCACAGATACGCAGTATTTT. This gives the protein CSALAPSTDTQYF. The chain joins TRBV29-1 to TRBJ2-3; the match to TRBD2 covers 7 bases. The germline V gene encodes CDR1 SQVTM and CDR2 ANQGSEA. Trimming at V came to 7 bases and at J to 0 bases, leaving 4 bases not matched to a gene. CDR3 length equals 13 residues.

There are many counts of this clonotype. The chain is built from TRBV27 and TRBJ1-1; TRBD1 aligns across 9 bases. The germline V gene has CDR1 MNHEY and CDR2 SMNVEV (reference sequence). Losses at the gene ends were 5 bases for V and 9 bases for J; bases not matched to a gene: 13. The CDR3 runs to 15 residues. The CDR3 loop is CASSKLGQGPPKAFF. CDR3 nucleotides: TGTGCCAGCAGTAAACTGGGACAGGGCCCTCCGAAAGCTTTCTTT.

This rearrangement joins TRBV7-3 to TRBJ2-1; 7 nucleotides match TRBD1. This CDR3 contains 13 residues. The germline V gene has CDR1 SGHTA and CDR2 FQGTGA. The ends lost 5 bases at V and 6 bases at J; junction bases unmatched: 4. The CDR3 region has the DNA TGTGCCAGCAGCAAGGGGACAGCCAATGAGCAGTTCTTC. This gives the protein CASSKGTANEQFF.

This clonotype occurred many times. The chain is built from TRBV7-9 and TRBJ2-7; possibly TRBD1 or TRBD2 for D (5 bases each). CDR1 is SEHNR and CDR2 is FQNEAQ in the germline V gene (reference sequence). The CDR3 consists of 15 residues. V lost 5 bases and J lost 5, with 19 bases in between. The CDR3 sequence: CASSPPGTGRDEQYF. The CDR3 nucleotides read TGTGCCAGCAGCCCACCCGGGACGGGGCGGGACGAGCAGTACTTC.

This clonotype was seen many times. The CDR3 DNA reads as TGTGCCAGCAGCCTGGGGTCCACAGGCGAGACCCAGTACTTC. Translated, it gives CASSLGSTGETQYF. V is TRBV3-1 and J is TRBJ2-5; D might be TRBD1 (5 bases). The germline V and J ends were trimmed by 4 bases and 5 bases, with 14 bases remaining between them. Germline V gene data show CDR1 as LGHDT and CDR2 as YNNKEL (reference sequence). The CDR3 extends over 14 amino acids.

This chain links TRBV6-2 or TRBV6-3 with TRBJ2-5; D tentatively reads TRBD1 or TRBD2 (5 bases each). Germline loops: CDR1 MNHEY, CDR2 SVGEGT. The V gene lost 2 bases and the J gene lost 3 bases, with 22 bases spanning the gap. This CDR3 contains 18 residues. CDR3 protein: CASSYLVRSRDGEETQYF. DNA for the CDR3: TGTGCCAGCAGTTACCTGGTGCGGAGCAGGGACGGGGAAGAGACCCAGTACTTC.

This clonotype was seen at least ten times. The genes are TRBV4-3 and TRBJ2-5; 9 positions agree with TRBD1. This CDR3 comprises 13 residues. V gave up 2 bases and J gave up 9 bases; unmatched junction bases: 4. CDR1 and CDR2 (germline): LGHNA, YSLEER. The CDR3 spells CASSQWTGAAQYF. The CDR3 DNA follows: TGCGCCAGCAGCCAATGGACAGGGGCGGCCCAGTACTTC.

This clonotype was observed at least ten times. The chain carries TRBV24-1 and TRBJ2-5, with D unclear. CDR1 is KGHDR and CDR2 is SFDVKD in the germline V gene. This CDR3 is built from 12 residues. V lost 4 bases and J lost 5, with 7 bases in between. CDR3 loop: CATSESSETQYF. CDR3 bases: TGTGCCACCAGTGAATCCTCCGAGACCCAGTACTTC.

V usage is TRBV7-2 and J usage is TRBJ2-2; 10 nucleotides align to TRBD2. Germline CDR1 and CDR2: SGHTA and FQGNSA. The CDR3 contains 16 residues. V lost 2 bases, J lost 5 bases, and 5 bases stayed unmatched. Written as DNA, the CDR3 is TGTGCCAGCAGCTTATTAACTAGCGGGAATACCGGGGAGCTGTTTTTT. Its translation is CASSLLTSGNTGELFF.

In this sample, this clonotype turned up many times. J is TRBJ2-1 and V is TRBV29-1, with TRBD2 matching over 11 bases. Germline CDR1 and CDR2: SQVTM and ANQGSEA. J lost 7 bases, V lost 0 bases, and 14 bases had no gene match. The CDR3 spans 18 residues. The CDR3 nucleotides read TGCAGCGTTGAAGATCAGATTAGGGCTAGCGGGAGGTTGAATGAGCAGTTCTTC. Its translation is CSVEDQIRASGRLNEQFF.

This clonotype showed up many times. V usage is TRBV5-1 and J usage is TRBJ2-7, with D perhaps TRBD1 (5 bases). CDR3 length equals 16 residues. Germline V lookup: CDR1 SGHRS, CDR2 YFSETQ. The V end lost 4 bases, the J end lost 6 bases, and 23 bases lay between the germline ends. CDR3 residues: CASSPQGLPLLFEQYF. The CDR3 region has the DNA TGCGCCAGCAGCCCCCAGGGCCTCCCTCTCCTCTTCGAGCAGTACTTC.

This chain connects TRBV7-3 to TRBJ2-3; D is uncertain. The CDR3 runs to 15 residues. Germline CDR1 is SGHTA and CDR2 is FQGTGA. V was clipped by 0 bases and J by 3 bases, with 10 bases between them. Written as DNA, the CDR3 is TGTGCCAGCAGCTTAACCTCGACCCCTACAGATACGCAGTATTTT. It is translated as CASSLTSTPTDTQYF.

The chain couples TRBV28 to TRBJ1-5; a weak D match, TRBD1 (6 bases). V shed 5 bases and J shed 7 bases, with 15 bases lying between them. The CDR3 is 14 amino acids. Looked up from germline, CDR1 is MDHEN and CDR2 is SYDVKM. The CDR3 DNA follows: TGTGCCAGCAGTCCGGGACAACCCGCCCAGCCCCAGCATTTT. This encodes CASSPGQPAQPQHF.

This clonotype was observed at least ten times. The J gene is TRBJ2-1, the V gene TRBV20-1; 13 nucleotides align to TRBD2. The germline CDR1 and CDR2 sequences are DFQATT and SNEGSKA (reference sequence). J gave up 4 bases and V 6 bases, and 0 bases lay outside the gene matches. The CDR3 extends over 13 amino acids. CDR3 region: CSAGLAGYNEQFF. In DNA, the CDR3 is TGCAGTGCGGGACTAGCGGGGTACAATGAGCAGTTCTTC.

This clonotype was counted many times. The CDR3 DNA sequence: TGTGCCAGCAGCTTGGTTGGTACGGGCACAGATACGCAGTATTTT. It specifies CASSLVGTGTDTQYF. The chain couples TRBV5-6 to TRBJ2-3, with D unclear. In germline, CDR1 is SGHDT, CDR2 YYEEEE. V lost 0 bases and J lost 1, with 9 bases in between. This CDR3 is 15 amino acids long.

This sequence joins TRBV30 and TRBJ2-1; either TRBD1 or TRBD2 may supply D (5 bases each). CDR3 size: 13 residues. With 1 base removed from V and 4 bases from J, the gap between germline ends came to 8 bases. The germline V gene has CDR1 GTSNPN and CDR2 SVGIG (reference sequence). This chain's CDR3 is CAWSGGSYNEQFF. The CDR3 coding sequence is TGTGCCTGGAGTGGGGGGTCGTACAATGAGCAGTTCTTC.

This clonotype was recorded at least ten times. This chain uses TRBV12-3 or TRBV12-4 with TRBJ2-7, with 9 bases fitting TRBD2. This CDR3 region has 16 residues. V shed 1 base, J shed 7 bases, and the junction held 11 bases outside the gene matches. The CDR3 protein is CASSLGLADPCKEQYF. The CDR3 DNA follows: TGTGCCAGCAGTTTAGGACTAGCGGACCCTTGTAAGGAGCAGTACTTC.

This clonotype was observed a handful of times. At one boundary the junction diverges from the germline segment, which might be a read error. The chain employs TRBV7-2 and TRBJ2-2, with D perhaps matching TRBD1 or TRBD2 (5 bases each). The CDR3 length is 16 residues. CDR1 SGHTA and CDR2 FQGNSA come from the germline V gene. The CDR3 here is CASSLGQARGTGELFF. As DNA, the CDR3 is TGTGCCAGCAGTTTAGGGCAGGCGAGGGGCACCGGGGAGCTGTTTTTT.

Ten or more counts support this clonotype. This chain joins TRBV2 and TRBJ2-7; 9 bases map to TRBD1. V was clipped by 5 bases and J by 3 bases; unmatched bases: 5. Germline V gene sequence: CDR1 SNHLY, CDR2 FYNNEI. The CDR3 contains 14 residues. DNA for the CDR3: TGTGCCAGCAGTCCCGGGACAGGGTTCTACGAGCAGTACTTC. This gives the protein CASSPGTGFYEQYF.

Many counts were recorded for this clonotype. The rearrangement uses TRBV20-1 and TRBJ1-3; D not resolved. CDR3 length: 12 residues. CDR1 and CDR2 (germline): DFQATT, SNEGSKA (reference sequence). Trimming cost V 3 bases and J 2 bases, with 5 bases left between them. CDR3 DNA sequence: TGCAGTGCTAGGGGAACTGGAAACACCATATATTTT. Translated, it gives CSARGTGNTIYF.

The sample holds many counts of this clonotype. This rearrangement joins TRBV27 to TRBJ2-1; 11 bases match TRBD2. The length of the CDR3 is 15 residues. The V and J ends lost 4 bases and 6 bases, in that order; junction bases with no gene match: 5. Germline V gene sequence: CDR1 MNHEY, CDR2 SMNVEV (reference sequence). The CDR3 spells CASSSGTSGFNEQFF. The CDR3 DNA sequence: TGTGCCAGCAGTTCCGGGACTAGCGGTTTCAATGAGCAGTTCTTC.

This clonotype was seen ten or more times. Germline is not matched at one junction end, which may reflect a read error. The genes are TRBV7-2 and TRBJ2-7; TRBD2 aligns across 10 bases. CDR3 size: 15 residues. CDR1 is SGHTA, CDR2 FQGNSA, per germline. CDR3 region: CASSLAGARSYEQYF. In DNA, the CDR3 is TGTGCCAGCAGCCTAGCGGGAGCCCGCTCCTACGAGCAGTACTTC.

This sequence joins TRBV6-1 and TRBJ1-2; D ambiguous. The V end lost 8 bases, the J end lost 3 bases, and 13 bases lay between the germline ends. Germline V gene lookup returns CDR1 MNHNS and CDR2 SASEGT. This CDR3 has 13 amino acids. The CDR3 reads CASASALDYGYTF. DNA of the CDR3: TGTGCCAGCGCGAGCGCCTTAGACTATGGCTACACCTTC.

There are many counts of this clonotype. The chain joins TRBV5-1 to TRBJ2-1, with D uncertain. CDR1 and CDR2 (germline): SGHRS, YFSETQ. The CDR3 contains 12 residues. V lost 5 bases to trimming and J lost 6 bases, with 9 bases between them. The CDR3: CASSRVPNEQFF. The CDR3 DNA reads as TGCGCCAGCAGTAGGGTCCCCAATGAGCAGTTCTTC.

This clonotype has a count of ten or more. This rearrangement joins TRBV29-1 to TRBJ2-2; a possible D gene is TRBD1 (6 bases). The CDR3 is made up of 16 amino acids. Trimming cost V 0 bases and J 1 base, with 12 bases left between them. Germline V gene data show CDR1 as SQVTM and CDR2 as ANQGSEA. The CDR3 region has the DNA TGCAGCGTTGAAGATACCCAGGGGCAGAACACCGGGGAGCTGTTTTTT. Amino acids: CSVEDTQGQNTGELFF.